This TCR beta chain stems from a study of blood T cell repertoires in COVID-19. Study details: Acute and convalescent COVID-19 samples came from the United States, Italy and Spain. PBMCs, B-cell-depleted T cells, or T cells were the source of the cDNA or gDNA that made up the material.

The CDR3 has 14 amino acids. Trimming at V came to 7 bases and at J to 10 bases, leaving 8 bases not matched to a gene. Per the germline V gene, CDR1 is LNHDA and CDR2 is SQIVND (reference sequence). Per the original methods: Nucleated cell number was recorded as an estimate derived from reference gene primer amplification. Here immunoSEQ multiplex PCR was the method, and the copy in TCRdb shows in-frame clones only, minus some. That table furnishes V, J and clone size, whereas the DNA furnished D and trimming. In the table there are roughly 260,000 clones, 65% to 90% of which are singletons. The sample taken for sequencing was peripheral blood. The chain uses TRBV19 and TRBJ1-6, with TRBD1 matching over 9 bases. This sequence was found in an elderly woman with active or convalescent COVID-19. The CDR3 bases are TGTGCCAGTACCCGGGACAGGGAGGGATCACCCCTCCACTTT. Translating gives CASTRDREGSPLHF.